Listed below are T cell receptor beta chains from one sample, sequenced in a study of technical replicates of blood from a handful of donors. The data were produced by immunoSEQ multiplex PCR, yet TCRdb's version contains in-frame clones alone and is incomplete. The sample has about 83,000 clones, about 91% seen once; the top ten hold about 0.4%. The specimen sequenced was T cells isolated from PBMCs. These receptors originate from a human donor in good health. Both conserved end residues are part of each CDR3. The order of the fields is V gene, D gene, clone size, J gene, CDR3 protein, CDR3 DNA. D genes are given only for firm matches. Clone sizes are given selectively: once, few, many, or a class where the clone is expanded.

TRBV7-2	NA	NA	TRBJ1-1	CASFLRGNTEAFF	TGTGCCAGCTTCCTTCGGGGGAACACTGAAGCTTTCTTT
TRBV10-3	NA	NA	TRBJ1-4	CAITPDRSGKLFF	TGTGCCATCACCCCAGACAGGTCCGGAAAACTGTTTTTT
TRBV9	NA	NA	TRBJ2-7	CASSPGGYEQYF	TGTGCCAGCAGCCCTGGAGGCTACGAGCAGTACTTC
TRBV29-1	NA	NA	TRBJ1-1	CSVEINEAFF	TGCAGCGTTGAAATCAACGAGGCTTTCTTT
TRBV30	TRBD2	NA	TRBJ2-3	CAWSVVTSANTDTQYF	TGTGCCTGGAGTGTCGTGACTAGCGCAAATACAGATACGCAGTATTTT
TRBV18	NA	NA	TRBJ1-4	CASSPRGRSEKLFF	TGTGCCAGCTCCCCCAGGGGTCGGTCTGAAAAACTGTTTTTT
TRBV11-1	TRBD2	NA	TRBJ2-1	CASSLTSGSFNEQFF	TGTGCCAGCAGCCTAACTAGCGGGAGTTTCAATGAGCAGTTCTTC
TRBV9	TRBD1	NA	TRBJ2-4	CASSFTGGLTKNIQYF	TGTGCCAGCAGTTTTACAGGGGGCTTGACCAAAAACATTCAGTACTTC
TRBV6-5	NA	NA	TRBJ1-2	CASSPWGDGYTF	TGTGCCAGCAGTCCCTGGGGGGATGGCTACACCTTC
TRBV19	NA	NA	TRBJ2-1	CASSSGIGSSYNEQFF	TGTGCCAGTTCATCGGGAATAGGAAGCTCCTACAATGAGCAGTTCTTC
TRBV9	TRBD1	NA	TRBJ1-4	CASSPGQGYEKLFF	TGTGCCAGCAGCCCGGGACAGGGGTATGAAAAACTGTTTTTT
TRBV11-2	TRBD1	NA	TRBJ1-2	CASSLSWETGALRGYTF	TGTGCCAGCAGCTTAAGTTGGGAGACAGGGGCCTTGAGGGGCTACACCTTC
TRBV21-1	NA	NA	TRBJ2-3	CASSFFTDTQYF	TGTGCCAGCAGCTTCTTCACAGATACGCAGTATTTT
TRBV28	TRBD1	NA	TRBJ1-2	CASRGNRGGAGGYTF	TGTGCCAGCAGGGGAAACAGGGGAGGTGCGGGGGGCTACACCTTC
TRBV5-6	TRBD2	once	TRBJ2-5	CASSLPSGRAVETQYF	TGTGCCAGCAGCTTGCCAAGCGGGAGGGCCGTCGAGACCCAGTACTTC
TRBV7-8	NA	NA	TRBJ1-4	CASSVSGKLFF	TGTGCCAGCAGCGTATCGGGAAAACTGTTTTTT
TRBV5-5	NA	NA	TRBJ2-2	CASSLPGTGELFF	TGTGCCAGCAGCTTGCCAGGCACCGGGGAGCTGTTTTTT
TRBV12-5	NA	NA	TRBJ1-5	CASREGNQPQHF	TGTGCTAGTAGGGAGGGCAATCAGCCCCAGCATTTT
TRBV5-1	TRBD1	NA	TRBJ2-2	CASSLWGQGHTGELFF	TGCGCCAGCAGCTTGTGGGGACAGGGGCACACCGGGGAGCTGTTTTTT
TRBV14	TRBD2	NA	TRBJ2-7	CASSRVAGGPYEQYF	TGTGCCAGCAGCCGCGTAGCGGGAGGGCCTTACGAGCAGTACTTC
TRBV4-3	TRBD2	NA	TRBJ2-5	CASSQLLAGDETQYF	TGCGCCAGCAGCCAATTACTAGCGGGAGACGAGACCCAGTACTTC
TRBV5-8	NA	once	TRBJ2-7	CASSLARDEQYF	TGTGCCAGCAGCTTGGCGAGGGACGAGCAGTACTTC
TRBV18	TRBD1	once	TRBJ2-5	CASSRGTGTYQETQYF	TGTGCCAGCTCCCGGGGGACAGGGACCTACCAAGAGACCCAGTACTTC
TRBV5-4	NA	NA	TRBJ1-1	CASSNDPGRGVNTEAFF	TGTGCCAGCAGCAACGACCCCGGGAGGGGGGTGAACACTGAAGCTTTCTTT
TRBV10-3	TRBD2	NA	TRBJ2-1	CAISVREGFDEQFF	TGTGCCATCAGTGTGCGGGAGGGGTTCGATGAGCAGTTCTTC
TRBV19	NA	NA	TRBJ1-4	CASSILGGDPTNEKLFF	TGTGCCAGTAGTATCCTAGGAGGGGATCCAACTAATGAAAAACTGTTTTTT
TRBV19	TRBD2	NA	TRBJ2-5	CASSLSSGRETQYF	TGTGCCAGTAGCCTCAGTAGCGGGAGAGAGACCCAGTACTTC
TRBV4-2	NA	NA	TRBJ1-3	CASSQVIAGNTIYF	TGTGCCAGCAGCCAAGTTATAGCGGGAAACACCATATATTTT
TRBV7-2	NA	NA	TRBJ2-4	CASSFRQWSGPRGKNIQYF	TGTGCCAGCAGCTTCAGGCAGTGGAGCGGCCCCAGGGGCAAAAACATTCAGTACTTC
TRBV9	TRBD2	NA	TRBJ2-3	CASSVPLAALTDTQYF	TGTGCCAGCAGCGTACCACTAGCGGCCCTCACAGATACGCAGTATTTT
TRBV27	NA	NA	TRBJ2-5	CASSPRQDGRETQYF	TGTGCCAGCAGTCCGCGACAGGACGGAAGAGAGACCCAGTACTTC
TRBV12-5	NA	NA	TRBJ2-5	CASGFWTSAEETQYF	TGTGCTAGTGGTTTTTGGACTTCCGCGGAGGAGACCCAGTACTTC
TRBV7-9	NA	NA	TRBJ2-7	CATLLSSASSYEQYF	TGTGCCACCCTCCTGTCTAGCGCCTCCTCCTACGAGCAGTACTTC
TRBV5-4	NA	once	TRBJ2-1	CASISTGGSYNEQFF	TGTGCCAGCATCTCAACGGGTGGCTCCTACAATGAGCAGTTCTTC
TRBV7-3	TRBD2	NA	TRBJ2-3	CASSLLLAGTDTQYF	TGTGCCAGCAGCTTACTCCTAGCGGGAACAGATACGCAGTATTTT
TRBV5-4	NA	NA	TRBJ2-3	CASSTSTDTQYF	TGTGCCAGCAGCACTTCCACAGATACGCAGTATTTT
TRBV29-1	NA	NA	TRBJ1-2	CSASGVPQEQRGFDYGYTF	TGCAGCGCCTCAGGAGTACCTCAAGAACAGAGGGGGTTCGACTATGGCTACACCTTC